The clone carrying this TCR beta chain was counted at least ten times. These data are taken from a study of T-cell reconstitution after alpha-beta-depleted transplantation in children. Preparation of the TCRbeta library was carried out with unique molecular identifiers. TCRdb re-called the PCR reads with MiXCR, one entry per CDR3 protein. Of hundreds of thousands of distinct CDR3 sequences listed, 12% were seen once; the top ten hold around 2.5%. Germline assignment: CDR1 SEHNR and CDR2 FQNEAQ (reference sequence). The CDR3 has 15 residues. V lost 4 bases and J 9 bases, leaving 19 bases between the germline ends.

The clonotype originates from a human donor who donated a stem cell graft to a child with acute lymphoblastic leukemia. The sample in question was PBMCs from the stem cell graft donor, obtained from the stem cell graft. The rearrangement uses TRBV7-9 and TRBJ2-1, with D maybe TRBD2 (5 bases). For the CDR3, the DNA is TGTGCCAGCAGCTCCACTGCGCGGGCCGACGGTGAGCAGTTCTTC. Amino acid sequence: CASSSTARADGEQFF.